The source of this T cell receptor (beta chain) is a study of shared clonotypes between healthy human individuals. The CDR3 spans 13 residues. The V gene lost 2 bases and the J gene lost 8 bases, with 12 bases spanning the gap. Germline V lookup: CDR1 SNHLY, CDR2 FYNNEI. Repertoires were generated with immunoSEQ multiplex PCR, while TCRdb's copy carries only in-frame clones and drops some. The sample yields some 2.3 million clones, more than 85% seen once. The specimen sequenced was naive CD4+ T cells from PBMCs. Described subset: CD45RA+ positively selected. The receptor was isolated from a man between 18 and 35 years old in good health. Some clones in this sample may be carry-over from other donors' samples. V gene TRBV2 combines with J gene TRBJ1-2; a possible D gene is TRBD1 (6 bases). CDR3 DNA: TGTGCCAGCAGTGAATGGGGGGCTGGAGGCTACACCTTC. This translates into CASSEWGAGGYTF.